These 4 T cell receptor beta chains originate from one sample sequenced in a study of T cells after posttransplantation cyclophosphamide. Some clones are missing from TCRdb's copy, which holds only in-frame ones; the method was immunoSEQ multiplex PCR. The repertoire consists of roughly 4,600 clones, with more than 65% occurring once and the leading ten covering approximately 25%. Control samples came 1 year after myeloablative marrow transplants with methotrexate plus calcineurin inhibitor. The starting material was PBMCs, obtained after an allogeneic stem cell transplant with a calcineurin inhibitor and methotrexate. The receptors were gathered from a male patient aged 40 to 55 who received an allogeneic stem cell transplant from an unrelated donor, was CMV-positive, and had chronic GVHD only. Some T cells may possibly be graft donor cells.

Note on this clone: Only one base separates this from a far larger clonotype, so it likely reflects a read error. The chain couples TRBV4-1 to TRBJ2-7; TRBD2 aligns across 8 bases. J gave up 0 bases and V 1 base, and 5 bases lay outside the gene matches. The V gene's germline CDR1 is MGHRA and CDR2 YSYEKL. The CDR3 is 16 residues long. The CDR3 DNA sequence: TGCGCCAGCAGCCAAGGACTAGCGATTATCTCCTACGAGCAGTACTTC. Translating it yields CASSQGLAIISYEQYF.

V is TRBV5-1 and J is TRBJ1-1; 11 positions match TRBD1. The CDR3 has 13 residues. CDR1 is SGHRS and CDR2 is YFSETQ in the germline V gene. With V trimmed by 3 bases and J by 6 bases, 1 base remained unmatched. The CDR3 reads CASSSGQGAEAFF. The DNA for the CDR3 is TGCGCCAGCAGCTCGGGACAGGGGGCTGAAGCTTTCTTT.

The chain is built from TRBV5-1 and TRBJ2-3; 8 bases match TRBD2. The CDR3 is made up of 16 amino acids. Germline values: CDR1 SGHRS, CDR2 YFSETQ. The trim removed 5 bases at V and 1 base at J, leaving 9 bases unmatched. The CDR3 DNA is TGCGCCAGCAGAATAAGCGGGAGTCATGGCACAGATACGCAGTATTTT. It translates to CASRISGSHGTDTQYF.

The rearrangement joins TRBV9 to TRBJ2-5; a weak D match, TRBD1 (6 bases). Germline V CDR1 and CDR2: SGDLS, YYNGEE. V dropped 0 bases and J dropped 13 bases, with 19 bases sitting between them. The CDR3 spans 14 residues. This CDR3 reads CASSVAPTGLGRYF. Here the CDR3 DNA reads TGTGCCAGCAGCGTAGCCCCTACAGGGCTCGGTCGGTACTTC.